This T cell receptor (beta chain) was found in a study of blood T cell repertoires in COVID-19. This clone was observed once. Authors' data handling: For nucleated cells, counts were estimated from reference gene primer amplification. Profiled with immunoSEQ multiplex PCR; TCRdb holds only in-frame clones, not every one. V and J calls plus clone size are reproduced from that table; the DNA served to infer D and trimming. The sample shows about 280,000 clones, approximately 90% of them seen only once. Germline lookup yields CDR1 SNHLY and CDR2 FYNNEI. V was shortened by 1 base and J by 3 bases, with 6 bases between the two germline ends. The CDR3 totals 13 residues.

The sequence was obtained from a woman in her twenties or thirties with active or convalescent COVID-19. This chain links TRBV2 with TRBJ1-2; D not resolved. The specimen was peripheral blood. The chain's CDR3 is CASSEGQDYGYTF. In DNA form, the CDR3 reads TGTGCCAGCAGTGAAGGGCAGGACTATGGCTACACCTTC. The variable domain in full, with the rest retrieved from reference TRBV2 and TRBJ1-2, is EPEVTQTPSHQVTQMGQEVILRCVPISNHLYFYWYRQILGQKVEFLVSFYNNEISEKSEIFDDQFSVERPDGSNFTLKIRSTKLEDSAMYFCASSEGQDYGYTFGSGTRLTVV.